This T cell receptor (beta chain) was observed in a study of T-cell memory formation after mild COVID-19. Study-wide points: Clones which contracted sat mainly in CM and EM if CD4+, and in EMRA if CD8+.

TCRdb called the 5' RACE reads again in MiXCR, with one record for every CDR3 protein. The sample has around 370,000 distinct CDR3 sequences, over 20% seen once. V dropped 6 bases and J dropped 8 bases, with 15 bases sitting between them. The CDR3 loop spans 13 amino acids. CDR1 and CDR2 from the germline V gene are SGHRS and YFSETQ. A remark on this clonotype: The antigen remains undetermined.

Sample: PBMCs or a T cell subset sorted from them (not recorded which). The clonotype was recovered from an adult woman who had mild COVID-19 (a few samples of this study predate the infection). Cell type and time point are not known. The V call is TRBV5-1, the J call TRBJ2-1, with D unresolved. Here the CDR3 DNA reads TGCGCCAGCACCATGATCCTAGGCGATGAGCAGTTCTTC. This sequence encodes CASTMILGDEQFF.